Presented here are 4 T cell receptor beta chains from one specimen sequenced in a study of T cell responses to AZD1222 COVID-19 vaccine. Here immunoSEQ multiplex PCR was the method, and the copy in TCRdb shows in-frame clones only, minus some. The sample gives about 120,000 clones, 90% of which show up once; just over 4% is in the top ten. The source material was peripheral blood, sampled 28 days after the second dose of the MenACWY control vaccine. The receptors come from an adult who received the MenACWY meningococcal vaccine as a control.

This chain joins TRBV29-1 and TRBJ2-2; TRBD2 matches 12 bases. CDR1 and CDR2 (germline): SQVTM, ANQGSEA. This CDR3 spans 14 amino acids. The CDR3 protein is CSYLAGGPSGELFF. Written as DNA, the CDR3 is TGCAGTTACCTAGCGGGAGGGCCTTCCGGGGAGCTGTTTTTT.

In DNA form, the CDR3 reads TGTGCCAGCAAAGCCGGGACTGTCACTGAAGCTTTCTTT. Amino acid sequence: CASKAGTVTEAFF. The chain is built from TRBV6-5 and TRBJ1-1; D might be TRBD1 (5 bases). This CDR3 region has 13 residues. Germline values: CDR1 MNHEY, CDR2 SVGAGI. The V end lost 7 bases, the J end lost 4 bases, and 13 bases lay between the germline ends.

The V call is TRBV14, the J call TRBJ2-2; 7 bases line up with TRBD2. From germline, CDR1 is SGHDN and CDR2 FVKESK. CDR3 length equals 17 residues. After removal of 0 bases from V and 4 bases from J, the junction contained 8 bases not matched to a gene. The CDR3 DNA follows: TGTGCCAGCAGCCAAGATAGGGACTACCCGGTCACCGGGGAGCTGTTTTTT. Its translation: CASSQDRDYPVTGELFF.

On this clone: This sample includes further DNA sequences coding for the same CDR3. J is TRBJ2-3 and V is TRBV11-3; unclear D gene. V lost 2 bases to trimming and J lost 0 bases, with 6 bases between them. Germline lookup yields CDR1 SGHNT and CDR2 YENEEA. The CDR3 runs to 14 residues. CDR3 amino acids: CASSLTTSTDTQYF. CDR3 bases: TGTGCCAGCAGCTTAACTACTAGCACAGATACGCAGTATTTT.